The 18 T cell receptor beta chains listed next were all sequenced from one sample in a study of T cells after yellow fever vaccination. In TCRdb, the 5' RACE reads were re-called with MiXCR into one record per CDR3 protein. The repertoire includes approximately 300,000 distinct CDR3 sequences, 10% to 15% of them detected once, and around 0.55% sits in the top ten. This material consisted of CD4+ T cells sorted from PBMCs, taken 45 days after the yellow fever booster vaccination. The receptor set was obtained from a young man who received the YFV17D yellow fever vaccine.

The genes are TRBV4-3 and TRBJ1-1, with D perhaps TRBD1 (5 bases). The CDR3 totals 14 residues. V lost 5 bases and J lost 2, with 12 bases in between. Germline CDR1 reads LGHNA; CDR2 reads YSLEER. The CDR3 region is CASSMAGTNTEAFF. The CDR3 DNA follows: TGCGCCAGCAGCATGGCAGGGACTAACACTGAAGCTTTCTTT.

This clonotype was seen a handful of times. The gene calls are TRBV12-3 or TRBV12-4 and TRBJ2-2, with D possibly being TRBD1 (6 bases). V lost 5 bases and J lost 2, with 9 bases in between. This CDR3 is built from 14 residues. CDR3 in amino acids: CASSTRGNTGELFF. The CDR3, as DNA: TGTGCCAGCAGTACCAGGGGCAACACCGGGGAGCTGTTTTTT.

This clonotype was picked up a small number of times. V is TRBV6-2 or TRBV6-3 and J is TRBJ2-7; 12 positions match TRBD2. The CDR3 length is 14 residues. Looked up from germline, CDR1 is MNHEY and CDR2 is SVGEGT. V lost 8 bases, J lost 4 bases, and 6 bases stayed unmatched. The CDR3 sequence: CASSWTSGIYEQYF. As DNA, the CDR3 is TGTGCCAGCTCCTGGACTAGCGGGATTTACGAGCAGTACTTC.

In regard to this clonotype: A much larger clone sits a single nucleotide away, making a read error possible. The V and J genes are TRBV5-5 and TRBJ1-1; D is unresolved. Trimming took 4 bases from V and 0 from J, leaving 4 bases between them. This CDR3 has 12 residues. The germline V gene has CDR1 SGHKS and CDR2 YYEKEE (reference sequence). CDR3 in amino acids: CASSPMNTEAFF. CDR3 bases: TGTGCCAGCAGCCCTATGAACACTGAAGCTTTCTTT.

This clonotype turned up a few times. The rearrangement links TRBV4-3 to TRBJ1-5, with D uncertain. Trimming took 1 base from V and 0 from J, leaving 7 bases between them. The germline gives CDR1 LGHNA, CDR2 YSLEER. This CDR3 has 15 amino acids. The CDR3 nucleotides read TGCGCCAGCAGCCAAGCAGCGAATAGCAATCAGCCCCAGCATTTT. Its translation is CASSQAANSNQPQHF.

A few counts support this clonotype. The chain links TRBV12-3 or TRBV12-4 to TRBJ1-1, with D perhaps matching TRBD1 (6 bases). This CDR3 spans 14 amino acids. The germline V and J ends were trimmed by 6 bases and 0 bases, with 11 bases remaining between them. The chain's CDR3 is CASRAGAMNTEAFF. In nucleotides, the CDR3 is TGTGCCAGCAGAGCAGGGGCCATGAACACTGAAGCTTTCTTT.

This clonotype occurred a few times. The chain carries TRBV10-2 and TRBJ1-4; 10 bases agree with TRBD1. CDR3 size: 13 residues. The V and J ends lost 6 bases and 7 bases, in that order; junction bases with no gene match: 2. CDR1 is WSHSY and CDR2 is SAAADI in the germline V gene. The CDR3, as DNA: TGCGCCAGCAGACGGGACAGGGGTGAAAAACTGTTTTTT. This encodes CASRRDRGEKLFF.

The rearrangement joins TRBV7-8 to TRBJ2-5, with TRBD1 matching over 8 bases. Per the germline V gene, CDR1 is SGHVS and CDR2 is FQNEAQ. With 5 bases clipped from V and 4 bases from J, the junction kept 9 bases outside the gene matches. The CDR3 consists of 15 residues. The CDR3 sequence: CASSPSTGAIETQYF. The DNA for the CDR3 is TGTGCCAGCAGCCCATCGACAGGGGCGATAGAGACCCAGTACTTC.

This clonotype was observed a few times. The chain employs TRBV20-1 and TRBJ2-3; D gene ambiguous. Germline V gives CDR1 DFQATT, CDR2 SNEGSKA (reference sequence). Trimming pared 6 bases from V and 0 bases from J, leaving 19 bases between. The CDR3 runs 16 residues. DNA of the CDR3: TGCAGTGCCACCCACACCGGGTCCTACAGCACAGATACGCAGTATTTT. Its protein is CSATHTGSYSTDTQYF.

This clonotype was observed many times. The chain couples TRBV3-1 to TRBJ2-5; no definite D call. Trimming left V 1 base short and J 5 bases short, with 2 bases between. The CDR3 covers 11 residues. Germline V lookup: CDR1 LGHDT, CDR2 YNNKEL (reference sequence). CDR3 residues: CASSQAETQYF. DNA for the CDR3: TGTGCCAGCAGCCAAGCGGAGACCCAGTACTTC.

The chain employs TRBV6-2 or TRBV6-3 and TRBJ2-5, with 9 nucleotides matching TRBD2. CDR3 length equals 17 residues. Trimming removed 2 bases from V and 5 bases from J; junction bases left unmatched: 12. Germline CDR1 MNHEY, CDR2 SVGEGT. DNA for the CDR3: TGTGCCAGCAGTTACCGGGCGGGAGGGCCGGGTGAGGAGACCCAGTACTTC. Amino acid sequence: CASSYRAGGPGEETQYF.

CDR3 sequence reads: CASSYTNRGFSGNTIYF. DNA of the CDR3: TGTGCCAGCAGTTATACGAACAGGGGCTTCTCTGGAAACACCATATATTTT. The chain employs TRBV6-5 and TRBJ1-3; TRBD1 agrees at 7 bases. The CDR3 contains 17 residues. The germline CDR1 and CDR2 sequences are MNHEY and SVGAGI. V shed 3 bases, J shed 0 bases, and the junction held 8 bases outside the gene matches.

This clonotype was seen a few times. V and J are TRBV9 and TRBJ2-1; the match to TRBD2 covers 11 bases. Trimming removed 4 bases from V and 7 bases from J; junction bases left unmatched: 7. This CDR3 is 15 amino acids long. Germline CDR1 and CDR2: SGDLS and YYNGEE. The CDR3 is CASSPTRTSGNEQFF. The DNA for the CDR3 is TGTGCCAGCAGCCCTACCCGGACTAGCGGGAATGAGCAGTTCTTC.

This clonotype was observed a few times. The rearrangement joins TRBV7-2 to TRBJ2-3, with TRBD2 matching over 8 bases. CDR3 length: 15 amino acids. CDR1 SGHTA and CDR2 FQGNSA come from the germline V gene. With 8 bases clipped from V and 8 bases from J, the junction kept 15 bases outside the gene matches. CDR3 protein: CASGPHRAGGGTQYF. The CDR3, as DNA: TGTGCCAGCGGTCCTCACAGGGCGGGGGGAGGTACGCAGTATTTT.

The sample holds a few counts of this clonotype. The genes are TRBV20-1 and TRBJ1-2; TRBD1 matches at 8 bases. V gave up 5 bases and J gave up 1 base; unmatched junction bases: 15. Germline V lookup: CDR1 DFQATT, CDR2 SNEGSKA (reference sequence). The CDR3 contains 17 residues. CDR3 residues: CSAPDRGEGTYNYGYTF. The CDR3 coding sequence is TGCAGTGCTCCCGACAGGGGTGAAGGAACTTATAACTATGGCTACACCTTC.

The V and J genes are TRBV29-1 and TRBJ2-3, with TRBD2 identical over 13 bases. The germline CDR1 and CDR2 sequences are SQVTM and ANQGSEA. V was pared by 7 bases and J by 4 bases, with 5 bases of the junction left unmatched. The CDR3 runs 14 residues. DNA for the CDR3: TGCAGCGCAGGACTAGCGGGAGCCGCAGATACGCAGTATTTT. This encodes CSAGLAGAADTQYF.

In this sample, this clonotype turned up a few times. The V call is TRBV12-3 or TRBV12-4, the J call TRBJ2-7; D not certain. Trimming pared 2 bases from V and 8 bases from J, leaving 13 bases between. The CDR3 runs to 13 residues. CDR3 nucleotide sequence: TGTGCCAGCAGTTTAAGAACCGACGTCCAGCAGTACTTC. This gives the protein CASSLRTDVQQYF.

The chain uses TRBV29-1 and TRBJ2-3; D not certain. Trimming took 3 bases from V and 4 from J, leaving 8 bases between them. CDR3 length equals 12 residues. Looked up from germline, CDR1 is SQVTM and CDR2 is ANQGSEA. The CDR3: CSVDSGADTQYF. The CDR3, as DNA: TGCAGCGTTGATTCTGGGGCAGATACGCAGTATTTT.